This TCR beta chain was observed in a study of long-term antiretroviral therapy in people with HIV. General study results and limits: ART preceded a rise in diversity that nonetheless stayed lower than in transplant donor controls.

A note on this clone: The antigen is undetermined.

Sequencing relied on immunoSEQ assay v3.0, run at survey level. The assay was immunoSEQ multiplex PCR, and TCRdb's table has in-frame clones only and misses some. The sample yields 9,000 to 15,000 clones, almost 80% seen once. CDR1 and CDR2 from the germline V gene are SQVTM and ANQGSEA. The CDR3 loop spans 14 amino acids. Between the trimmed V and J ends, which lost 1 base and 7 bases, there was a span of 15 bases. Treated in the United States were all of the participants with HIV. This TCR was sampled from a woman between 40 and 50 years old with HIV. This material consisted of unsorted PBMCs, taken 0.8 years before starting antiretroviral therapy. V gene TRBV29-1 combines with J gene TRBJ2-3, with a tentative D call TRBD1 (5 bases). This chain's CDR3 is CSVEGPVGANTQYF. As DNA, the CDR3 is TGCAGCGTTGAAGGGCCAGTTGGGGCCAATACGCAGTATTTT.